The rows below give T cell receptor beta chains drawn from one sample of a study of cytomegalovirus exposure and HLA in healthy donors. Libraries were prepared by immunoSEQ multiplex PCR; TCRdb keeps only in-frame clonotypes and omits some of them. The sample holds about 79,000 clones, about 71% seen once. Sequencing was done on a sample of PBMCs. The receptor source for this set is a man in his sixties in good health and CMV-seronegative. Both conserved end residues are part of each CDR3. The order of the fields is clone size, D gene, V gene, J gene, CDR3 protein, CDR3 DNA. D genes are given only for firm matches. Rows give clone size only sometimes, using once, few, many, or a class for an expanded clone.

clone size: NA; D gene: NA; V gene: TRBV4-3; J gene: TRBJ2-3; CDR3 protein: CASSQERESWIIWDTQYF; CDR3 DNA: TGCGCCAGCAGCCAAGAACGGGAGAGTTGGATTATTTGGGATACGCAGTATTTT
clone size: few; D gene: NA; V gene: TRBV19; J gene: TRBJ2-3; CDR3 protein: CASTSTDTQYF; CDR3 DNA: TGTGCCAGTACCTCCACAGATACGCAGTATTTT
clone size: few; D gene: TRBD1; V gene: TRBV5-1; J gene: TRBJ1-4; CDR3 protein: CASSLEGAGHEKLFF; CDR3 DNA: TGCGCCAGCAGCTTGGAGGGGGCTGGGCATGAAAAACTGTTTTTT
clone size: NA; D gene: TRBD2; V gene: TRBV2; J gene: TRBJ2-5; CDR3 protein: CASSDDGGVPETQYF; CDR3 DNA: TGTGCCAGCAGTGATGACGGGGGGGTCCCAGAGACCCAGTACTTC
clone size: NA; D gene: NA; V gene: TRBV29-1; J gene: TRBJ1-1; CDR3 protein: CSVGWRNTEAFF; CDR3 DNA: TGCAGCGTTGGATGGAGGAACACTGAAGCTTTCTTT
clone size: NA; D gene: TRBD2; V gene: TRBV30; J gene: TRBJ2-2; CDR3 protein: CAWSVRGLAGGSPLFF; CDR3 DNA: TGTGCCTGGAGTGTACGAGGACTAGCGGGGGGGTCGCCGCTGTTTTTT
clone size: NA; D gene: TRBD1; V gene: TRBV5-1; J gene: TRBJ1-1; CDR3 protein: CASSGAGQMNTEAFF; CDR3 DNA: TGCGCCAGCAGCGGGGCGGGACAGATGAACACTGAAGCTTTCTTT
clone size: NA; D gene: NA; V gene: TRBV11-2; J gene: TRBJ2-7; CDR3 protein: CASSVSYEQYF; CDR3 DNA: TGTGCCAGCAGCGTATCCTACGAGCAGTACTTC
clone size: once; D gene: NA; V gene: TRBV6-1; J gene: TRBJ2-7; CDR3 protein: CASSESSYEQYF; CDR3 DNA: TGTGCCAGCAGCGAGAGCTCCTACGAGCAGTACTTC
clone size: NA; D gene: NA; V gene: TRBV2; J gene: TRBJ2-1; CDR3 protein: CASRAYNEQFF; CDR3 DNA: TGTGCCAGCAGGGCATACAATGAGCAGTTCTTC
clone size: NA; D gene: TRBD1; V gene: TRBV10-3; J gene: TRBJ2-7; CDR3 protein: CAISEFLQGAGEQHF; CDR3 DNA: TGTGCCATCAGTGAGTTTTTACAGGGGGCGGGTGAGCAGCACTTC
clone size: few; D gene: NA; V gene: TRBV5-6; J gene: TRBJ1-2; CDR3 protein: CASSLGQGGYTF; CDR3 DNA: TGTGCCAGCAGCTTGGGTCAGGGCGGCTACACCTTC
clone size: NA; D gene: TRBD2; V gene: TRBV5-1; J gene: TRBJ2-7; CDR3 protein: CASTLTSGGTTYYEQYF; CDR3 DNA: TGCGCCAGCACCCTGACTAGCGGGGGGACAACTTACTACGAGCAGTACTTC
clone size: once; D gene: TRBD2; V gene: TRBV7-2; J gene: TRBJ2-7; CDR3 protein: CASSPEGLAGVNYEQYF; CDR3 DNA: TGTGCCAGCAGCCCCGAAGGGCTAGCGGGCGTTAACTACGAGCAGTACTTC
clone size: few; D gene: NA; V gene: TRBV6-1; J gene: TRBJ1-2; CDR3 protein: CASVEGNYGYTF; CDR3 DNA: TGTGCATCGGTAGAGGGTAACTATGGCTACACCTTC
clone size: NA; D gene: TRBD1; V gene: TRBV6-6; J gene: TRBJ1-3; CDR3 protein: CASSSTGTMGNTIYF; CDR3 DNA: TGTGCCAGCAGCTCGACAGGGACAATGGGAAACACCATATATTTT
clone size: NA; D gene: NA; V gene: TRBV2; J gene: TRBJ2-7; CDR3 protein: CASSVGGVYEQYF; CDR3 DNA: TGTGCCAGCAGCGTGGGGGGAGTTTACGAGCAGTACTTC
clone size: NA; D gene: NA; V gene: TRBV7-9; J gene: TRBJ2-1; CDR3 protein: CASSLEGGAYNEQFF; CDR3 DNA: TGTGCCAGCAGCTTAGAAGGGGGGGCCTACAATGAGCAGTTCTTC
clone size: NA; D gene: TRBD2; V gene: TRBV28; J gene: TRBJ2-5; CDR3 protein: CASSSPGGVAGSQETQYF; CDR3 DNA: TGTGCCAGCAGTTCCCCCGGAGGTGTAGCGGGAAGCCAAGAGACCCAGTACTTC
clone size: NA; D gene: NA; V gene: TRBV19; J gene: TRBJ2-3; CDR3 protein: CASRDGSTDTQYF; CDR3 DNA: TGTGCCAGTAGAGACGGGAGCACAGATACGCAGTATTTT
clone size: NA; D gene: NA; V gene: TRBV6-1; J gene: TRBJ2-5; CDR3 protein: CASSHPGRGTQYF; CDR3 DNA: TGTGCCAGCAGTCACCCTGGTAGGGGGACCCAGTACTTC
clone size: NA; D gene: NA; V gene: TRBV15; J gene: TRBJ1-1; CDR3 protein: CATSRDATGITEAFF; CDR3 DNA: TGTGCCACCAGCAGAGATGCCACAGGGATCACTGAAGCTTTCTTT
clone size: NA; D gene: NA; V gene: TRBV9; J gene: TRBJ2-2; CDR3 protein: CASSPQQNTGELFF; CDR3 DNA: TGTGCCAGCAGCCCCCAACAGAACACCGGGGAGCTGTTTTTT
clone size: NA; D gene: NA; V gene: TRBV7-8; J gene: TRBJ2-3; CDR3 protein: CASSLGLRSSGTDTQYF; CDR3 DNA: TGTGCCAGCAGCCTAGGGCTCAGATCTAGCGGCACAGATACGCAGTATTTT
clone size: NA; D gene: TRBD2; V gene: TRBV15; J gene: TRBJ2-7; CDR3 protein: CATSRDRLAGVVEQYF; CDR3 DNA: TGTGCCACCAGCCGGGATAGACTAGCGGGAGTGGTTGAGCAGTACTTC
clone size: NA; D gene: TRBD1; V gene: TRBV6-5; J gene: TRBJ1-3; CDR3 protein: CASTRGRGNTIYF; CDR3 DNA: TGTGCCAGCACCAGGGGGCGCGGAAACACCATATATTTT
clone size: NA; D gene: NA; V gene: TRBV5-4; J gene: TRBJ2-2; CDR3 protein: CASSFRGLGNTGELFF; CDR3 DNA: TGTGCCAGCAGCTTCCGGGGACTCGGGAACACCGGGGAGCTGTTTTTT
clone size: NA; D gene: NA; V gene: TRBV4-2; J gene: TRBJ2-1; CDR3 protein: CASSRRPDGRFHNEQFF; CDR3 DNA: TGTGCCAGCAGCCGACGTCCTGACGGGAGATTCCACAATGAGCAGTTCTTC
clone size: NA; D gene: TRBD2; V gene: TRBV5-5; J gene: TRBJ2-3; CDR3 protein: CASSFSGETQYF; CDR3 DNA: TGTGCCAGCAGCTTTAGCGGGGAGACGCAGTATTTT
clone size: NA; D gene: NA; V gene: TRBV6-1; J gene: TRBJ2-5; CDR3 protein: CASSEGEETQYF; CDR3 DNA: TGTGCCAGCAGTGAAGGAGAAGAGACCCAGTACTTC
clone size: few; D gene: NA; V gene: TRBV7-2; J gene: TRBJ2-2; CDR3 protein: CASSLAWTTNTGELFF; CDR3 DNA: TGTGCCAGCAGCTTAGCGTGGACTACGAACACCGGGGAGCTGTTTTTT
clone size: few; D gene: NA; V gene: TRBV25-1; J gene: TRBJ2-7; CDR3 protein: CAGGKVSSYEQYF; CDR3 DNA: TGTGCCGGAGGGAAGGTCAGCTCCTACGAGCAGTACTTC
clone size: NA; D gene: TRBD2; V gene: TRBV7-2; J gene: TRBJ2-5; CDR3 protein: CASSDRLAGGVETQYF; CDR3 DNA: TGTGCCAGCAGCGACAGACTAGCGGGGGGAGTAGAGACCCAGTACTTC
clone size: NA; D gene: TRBD2; V gene: TRBV5-4; J gene: TRBJ2-1; CDR3 protein: CASSPGTSGSSYNEQFF; CDR3 DNA: TGTGCCAGCAGCCCGGGGACTAGCGGGAGCTCCTACAATGAGCAGTTCTTC
clone size: NA; D gene: NA; V gene: TRBV10-3; J gene: TRBJ2-7; CDR3 protein: CATGAAYEQYF; CDR3 DNA: TGTGCCACCGGTGCCGCCTACGAGCAGTACTTC
clone size: NA; D gene: NA; V gene: TRBV10-2; J gene: TRBJ2-7; CDR3 protein: CASSEGNRDEQYF; CDR3 DNA: TGCGCCAGCAGTGAGGGGAACAGGGACGAGCAGTACTTC
clone size: once; D gene: NA; V gene: TRBV6-5; J gene: TRBJ2-1; CDR3 protein: CATGEFGGTYNEQFF; CDR3 DNA: TGTGCCACGGGTGAGTTTGGCGGTACCTACAATGAGCAGTTCTTC
clone size: few; D gene: TRBD2; V gene: TRBV27; J gene: TRBJ2-7; CDR3 protein: CASSFSGRTYEQYF; CDR3 DNA: TGTGCCAGCAGTTTTAGCGGGAGAACCTACGAGCAGTACTTC
clone size: few; D gene: TRBD2; V gene: TRBV11-2; J gene: TRBJ2-2; CDR3 protein: CASSLLAGVGTGELFF; CDR3 DNA: TGTGCCAGCAGCTTGCTAGCGGGAGTTGGCACCGGGGAGCTGTTTTTT
clone size: NA; D gene: TRBD2; V gene: TRBV7-9; J gene: TRBJ2-7; CDR3 protein: CASNPGGVEQYF; CDR3 DNA: TGTGCCAGCAACCCTGGGGGGGTGGAGCAGTACTTC
clone size: NA; D gene: NA; V gene: TRBV28; J gene: TRBJ1-1; CDR3 protein: CASSLPRTDLKNTEAFF; CDR3 DNA: TGTGCCAGCAGTTTACCCCGGACAGATTTAAAGAACACTGAAGCTTTCTTT
clone size: few; D gene: NA; V gene: TRBV7-2; J gene: TRBJ2-7; CDR3 protein: CASTAGGSYEQYF; CDR3 DNA: TGTGCCAGCACCGCCGGGGGCTCCTACGAGCAGTACTTC
clone size: NA; D gene: NA; V gene: TRBV9; J gene: TRBJ2-5; CDR3 protein: CASSHNEETQYF; CDR3 DNA: TGTGCCAGCAGCCACAACGAAGAGACCCAGTACTTC
clone size: NA; D gene: NA; V gene: TRBV5-8; J gene: TRBJ2-7; CDR3 protein: CASSLNRGGGSYEQYF; CDR3 DNA: TGTGCCAGCAGCCTCAACAGGGGAGGAGGGTCCTACGAGCAGTACTTC
clone size: NA; D gene: NA; V gene: TRBV6-1; J gene: TRBJ2-7; CDR3 protein: CASSDGLRTGEQYF; CDR3 DNA: TGTGCCAGCAGTGATGGCCTAAGGACGGGGGAGCAGTACTTC
clone size: few; D gene: TRBD2; V gene: TRBV4-1; J gene: TRBJ2-1; CDR3 protein: CASSQVATSGSMMQFF; CDR3 DNA: TGCGCCAGCAGCCAAGTGGCGACTAGCGGTTCAATGATGCAGTTCTTC